Shown below are 15 T cell receptor beta chains from a single sample sequenced in a study of response to subunit inactivated influenza vaccine. Using its own MiXCR run on the RT-PCR reads, TCRdb lists one record per CDR3 protein. The sample yields under 850,000 distinct CDR3 sequences, around a sixth seen once. The sample was PBMCs from blood, taken around 5 days after vaccination. Receptors originate from a middle-aged man who received an inactivated influenza vaccine.

The rearrangement joins TRBV27 to TRBJ2-7; D not certain. V gave up 4 bases and J gave up 6 bases, with 16 bases separating them. Germline lookup yields CDR1 MNHEY and CDR2 SMNVEV (reference sequence). There are 14 residues in the CDR3. CDR3 loop: CASSSDLKRSEQYF. The CDR3 nucleotides are TGTGCCAGCAGTTCCGACCTTAAAAGGAGCGAGCAGTACTTC.

This clonotype was counted many times. The rearrangement joins TRBV4-1 to TRBJ2-1; 12 bases are shared with TRBD1. After removal of 4 bases from V and 6 bases from J, the junction contained 7 bases not matched to a gene. The CDR3 consists of 16 residues. Germline V gene lookup returns CDR1 MGHRA and CDR2 YSYEKL. This CDR3 reads CASSPRGQGARNEQFF. CDR3 nucleotides: TGCGCCAGCAGCCCAAGGGGACAGGGGGCGCGCAATGAGCAGTTCTTC.

The rearrangement links TRBV18 to TRBJ1-6; D ambiguous. With 1 base removed from V and 8 bases from J, the gap between germline ends came to 9 bases. CDR1 is KGHSH and CDR2 is LQKENI in the germline V gene. This CDR3 spans 14 amino acids. The CDR3 nucleotides are TGTGCCAGCTCACCACGTCGGGAGTATTCACCCCTCCACTTT. This gives the protein CASSPRREYSPLHF.

The rearrangement joins TRBV5-1 to TRBJ1-3; D remains unclear. The CDR3 runs to 16 residues. Trimming cost V 1 base and J 0 bases, with 11 bases left between them. The germline CDR1 and CDR2 sequences are SGHRS and YFSETQ. Here the CDR3 DNA reads TGCGCCAGCAGCTTGACGGCGGGGAACTCTGGAAACACCATATATTTT. As protein: CASSLTAGNSGNTIYF. Using reference TRBV5-1 and TRBJ1-3 for the parts outside the CDR3, the full variable domain is KAGVTQTPRYLIKTRGQQVTLSCSPISGHRSVSWYQQTPGQGLQFLFEYFSETQRNKGNFPGRFSGRQFSNSRSEMNVSTLELGDSALYLCASSLTAGNSGNTIYFGEGSWLTVV.

This clonotype has a handful of counts. The rearrangement uses TRBV6-6 and TRBJ1-2; no clear D gene. Looked up from germline, CDR1 is MNHNY and CDR2 is SVGAGI (reference sequence). This CDR3 is 13 amino acids long. Trimming removed 6 bases from V and 7 bases from J, with 15 bases in between. The CDR3: CASRDPGSGGYTF. The CDR3 DNA follows: TGTGCCAGCAGAGACCCCGGGAGTGGTGGCTACACCTTC.

There are a few counts of this clonotype. The V gene is TRBV7-9, the J gene TRBJ2-4; D may be TRBD2 (6 bases). The CDR3 consists of 16 residues. Trimming removed 5 bases from V and 5 bases from J, with 19 bases in between. The V gene's germline CDR1 is SEHNR and CDR2 FQNEAQ (reference sequence). The CDR3 DNA follows: TGTGCCAGCAGCACCTCTACCTTAGCGGACGAAAACATTCAGTACTTC. Encoded protein: CASSTSTLADENIQYF.

The CDR3 DNA follows: TGTGCCAGCACCCCCAGGACAGGCCTATCGGGGACTGAAGCTTTCTTT. This codes for CASTPRTGLSGTEAFF. The chain links TRBV12-3 or TRBV12-4 to TRBJ1-1; 7 bases map to TRBD1. The CDR3 runs to 16 residues. V was pared by 7 bases and J by 5 bases, with 16 bases of the junction left unmatched.

The V and J genes are TRBV7-6 and TRBJ2-7; no firm D call. V lost 1 base to trimming and J lost 4 bases, with 8 bases between them. Germline CDR1 reads SGHVS; CDR2 reads FNYEAQ. The CDR3 runs 13 residues. CDR3 in DNA: TGTGCCAGCAGCTTAGAGACGGCTTACGAGCAGTACTTC. Amino acids: CASSLETAYEQYF.

This clonotype showed up just a few times. The chain has TRBV10-3 and TRBJ1-1, with a tentative D call TRBD1 (6 bases). CDR3 length: 15 amino acids. V lost 2 bases and J 4 bases, leaving 14 bases between the germline ends. CDR1 and CDR2 from the germline V gene are ENHRY and SYGVKD. The CDR3 DNA sequence: TGTGCCATCAGTGAGACAGGGTCGGGAGGCACTGAAGCTTTCTTT. Translated: CAISETGSGGTEAFF.

The rearrangement links TRBV18 to TRBJ1-1; tentatively, D is TRBD1 (5 bases). CDR3 length equals 15 residues. V lost 4 bases to trimming and J lost 3 bases, with 15 bases between them. Germline V gives CDR1 KGHSH, CDR2 LQKENI. The CDR3 coding sequence is TGTGCCAGCTCACTCTACGGGACCTCTCACACTGAAGCTTTCTTT. Its translation is CASSLYGTSHTEAFF. The variable domain in full, with the rest retrieved from reference TRBV18 and TRBJ1-1, is NAGVMQNPRHLVRRRGQEARLRCSPMKGHSHVYWYRQLPEEGLKFMVYLQKENIIDESGMPKERFSAEFPKEGPSILRIQQVVRGDSAAYFCASSLYGTSHTEAFFGQGTRLTVV.

Only a few counts were recorded for this clonotype. V gene TRBV2 combines with J gene TRBJ2-5, with 7 bases aligning to TRBD2. CDR1 and CDR2 from the germline V gene are SNHLY and FYNNEI. This CDR3 contains 14 residues. Losses at the gene ends were 3 bases for V and 5 bases for J; bases not matched to a gene: 6. As DNA, the CDR3 is TGTGCCAGCAGTGAGGGTAGGGGAGGGGAGACCCAGTACTTC. Protein product: CASSEGRGGETQYF.

This clonotype showed up many times. The rearrangement joins TRBV10-3 to TRBJ2-1; 8 nucleotides align to TRBD1. The V and J ends lost 10 bases and 8 bases, in that order; junction bases with no gene match: 13. Germline values: CDR1 ENHRY, CDR2 SYGVKD. The CDR3 loop spans 14 amino acids. The CDR3 loop is CATRLAGGVYEQFF. The CDR3 coding sequence is TGTGCCACGCGGTTGGCAGGGGGCGTCTATGAGCAGTTCTTC.

This clonotype came up a few times. The chain uses TRBV5-1 and TRBJ1-2; 10 bases are a match to TRBD1. The CDR3 covers 13 residues. The trim removed 2 bases at V and 11 bases at J, leaving 6 bases unmatched. Germline loops: CDR1 SGHRS, CDR2 YFSETQ. CDR3: CASSFGTGELYTF. CDR3 DNA sequence: TGCGCCAGCAGCTTCGGGACAGGGGAGCTATACACCTTC. Using reference TRBV5-1 and TRBJ1-2 for the parts outside the CDR3, the full variable domain is KAGVTQTPRYLIKTRGQQVTLSCSPISGHRSVSWYQQTPGQGLQFLFEYFSETQRNKGNFPGRFSGRQFSNSRSEMNVSTLELGDSALYLCASSFGTGELYTFGSGTRLTVV.

The chain uses TRBV10-3 and TRBJ2-2; D gene ambiguous. The length of the CDR3 is 12 residues. Trimming stripped 6 bases from V and 4 bases from J, with 6 bases between. The germline gives CDR1 ENHRY, CDR2 SYGVKD. CDR3 DNA: TGTGCCATCAGGCCGGGCACCGGGGAGCTGTTTTTT. This gives the protein CAIRPGTGELFF.

The J gene is TRBJ2-7, the V gene TRBV4-2, with a weak D call TRBD1 (7 bases). Deletions cut 3 bases from V and 2 bases from J, with 11 bases between. The CDR3 loop spans 14 amino acids. Germline V gene lookup returns CDR1 LGHNA and CDR2 YNFKEQ. The CDR3 DNA reads TGTGCCAGCAGCCACGGAGGGGGCGCCTACGAGCAGTACTTC. It codes for CASSHGGGAYEQYF.